The TCR beta chain described here comes from a study of cytomegalovirus exposure and HLA in healthy donors. A word on this clone: As yet, its antigen is unknown.

V lost 4 bases to trimming and J lost 1 base, with 5 bases between them. This CDR3 comprises 12 residues. Germline loops: CDR1 SGHNT, CDR2 YYREEE (reference sequence). Broader study findings: Segments of the TCR beta V type were, in most cases, productive about 87% or about 30% of the time in an earlier analysis.

In the PCR, 60 Vbeta and 13 Jbeta primers were used. Data came from immunoSEQ multiplex PCR; TCRdb stores just in-frame clones and leaves some out. The repertoire includes about 200,000 clones, about 83% of them detected once, and roughly 16% sits in the top ten. The clonotype comes from a man aged 35 to 55 in good health and CMV-seronegative. The sample consisted of PBMCs. This chain uses TRBV5-4 with TRBJ2-5; D is undetermined. The CDR3 region is CASSLSQETQYF. The DNA of the CDR3 is TGTGCCAGCAGCCTTTCCCAAGAGACCCAGTACTTC. Full variable domain (missing parts from reference TRBV5-4 and TRBJ2-5): ETGVTQSPTHLIKTRGQQVTLRCSSQSGHNTVSWYQQALGQGPQFIFQYYREEENGRGNFPPRFSGLQFPNYSSELNVNALELDDSALYLCASSLSQETQYFGPGTRLLVL.